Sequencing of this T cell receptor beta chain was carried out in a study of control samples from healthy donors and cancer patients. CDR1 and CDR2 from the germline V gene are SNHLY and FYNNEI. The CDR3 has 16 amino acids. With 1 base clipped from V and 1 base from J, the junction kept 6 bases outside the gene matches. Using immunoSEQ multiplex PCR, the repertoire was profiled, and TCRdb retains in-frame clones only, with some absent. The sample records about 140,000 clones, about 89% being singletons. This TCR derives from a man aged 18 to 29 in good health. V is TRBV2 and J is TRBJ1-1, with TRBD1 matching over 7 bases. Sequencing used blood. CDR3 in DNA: TGTGCCAGCAGTGAAGTTCAAGCAGGGGGGAACACTGAAGCTTTCTTT. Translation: CASSEVQAGGNTEAFF. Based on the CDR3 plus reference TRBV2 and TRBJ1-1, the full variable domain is EPEVTQTPSHQVTQMGQEVILRCVPISNHLYFYWYRQILGQKVEFLVSFYNNEISEKSEIFDDQFSVERPDGSNFTLKIRSTKLEDSAMYFCASSEVQAGGNTEAFFGQGTRLTVV.